The clone carrying this T cell receptor (beta chain) was seen many times. Sample-barcoded 5' priming and a J-beta primer mix drove a second PCR of 7 to 11 cycles. All samples gave at least 2.5 million CDR3-containing paired-end reads. A single record per CDR3 protein comes from TCRdb applying MiXCR to the 5' RACE reads. The table lists about 720,000 distinct CDR3 sequences, approximately 25% of them singletons. This sample is drawn from a study of blood T cells in healthy people across ages. These same data were also listed under a study on T cells of mothers and their children.

Sample: blood. The source of this sequence is a boy aged 5-17 years in good health.

CDR3 nucleotides: TGTGCCAGCTCACCCCGCATCCCTAGCGGGAGTTACAGCTCCTACGAGCAGTACTTC. Protein sequence: CASSPRIPSGSYSSYEQYF. J is TRBJ2-7 and V is TRBV18; 10 nucleotides agree with TRBD2. Germline CDR1 reads KGHSH; CDR2 reads LQKENI. With V trimmed by 3 bases and J by 0 bases, 14 bases remained unmatched. The CDR3 runs to 19 residues. The entire variable domain, with the rest obtained from reference TRBV18 and TRBJ2-7, is as follows: NAGVMQNPRHLVRRRGQEARLRCSPMKGHSHVYWYRQLPEEGLKFMVYLQKENIIDESGMPKERFSAEFPKEGPSILRIQQVVRGDSAAYFCASSPRIPSGSYSSYEQYFGPGTRLTVT.